These 20 T cell receptor beta chains were all obtained from the same sample, sequenced in a study of blood T cell repertoires in COVID-19. Measured with immunoSEQ multiplex PCR; TCRdb has only the in-frame clones, and not every one. The sample shows more than 95,000 clones, nearly 90% of them seen only once. Sequences were obtained from peripheral blood. The origin of the receptors is an elderly woman with acute or convalescent COVID-19.

This clone was seen more than once but under ten times. This chain connects TRBV7-6 to TRBJ1-5, with D unresolved. Germline V CDR1 and CDR2: SGHVS, FNYEAQ. Between the trimmed V and J ends, which lost 4 bases and 6 bases, there was a span of 16 bases. The CDR3 consists of 15 residues. CDR3 in DNA: TGTGCCAGCAGCTCTATGCCGGGAGCGGGTCAGCCCCAGCATTTT. Its protein product is CASSSMPGAGQPQHF.

Only one count was recorded for this clone. J is TRBJ1-2 and V is TRBV4-3, with a weak D call TRBD1 (5 bases). Germline V gene lookup returns CDR1 LGHNA and CDR2 YSLEER. CDR3 size: 16 residues. V lost 0 bases and J lost 4, with 15 bases in between. CDR3: CASSQDGQGRGYGYTF. The CDR3 coding sequence is TGCGCCAGCAGCCAAGACGGGCAGGGCAGAGGCTATGGCTACACCTTC.

The chain links TRBV10-3 to TRBJ1-2; TRBD1 might be the D (6 bases). Germline V gene data show CDR1 as ENHRY and CDR2 as SYGVKD. With 2 bases removed from V and 4 bases from J, the gap between germline ends came to 11 bases. The CDR3 extends over 14 amino acids. CDR3 in DNA: TGTGCCATCAGTGAGCTAAGGGGGACCTATGGCTACACCTTC. This sequence encodes CAISELRGTYGYTF.

CDR3 nucleotides: TGTGCCACGGGGGTAGGGGGGGGCTACCCTTACGAGCAGTACTTC. Its protein is CATGVGGGYPYEQYF. The rearrangement links TRBV28 to TRBJ2-7, with TRBD2 as a possible D gene (7 bases). The CDR3 contains 15 residues. Trimming removed 10 bases from V and 4 bases from J, with 23 bases in between. Germline loops: CDR1 MDHEN, CDR2 SYDVKM. The variable domain in full, completed from reference TRBV28 and TRBJ2-7, reads DVKVTQSSRYLVKRTGEKVFLECVQDMDHENMFWYRQDPGLGLRLIYFSYDVKMKEKGDIPEGYSVSREKKERFSLILESASTNQTSMYLCATGVGGGYPYEQYFGPGTRLTVT.

V usage is TRBV5-8 and J usage is TRBJ1-1, with TRBD1 matching over 9 bases. V dropped 3 bases and J dropped 4; count of bases not matched to a gene: 1. The CDR3 contains 13 residues. Germline CDR1 is SGHTS and CDR2 is YDEGEE. The CDR3 DNA follows: TGTGCCAGCAGCTGGACAGGGGTCACTGAAGCTTTCTTT. As protein: CASSWTGVTEAFF.

V is TRBV10-3 and J is TRBJ2-5; D unclear. The CDR3 length is 13 residues. V lost 0 bases to trimming and J lost 5 bases, with 7 bases between them. Germline V gives CDR1 ENHRY, CDR2 SYGVKD. CDR3 amino acids: CAISESNAETQYF. The CDR3 bases are TGTGCCATCAGTGAGTCAAACGCGGAGACCCAGTACTTC.

J is TRBJ2-2 and V is TRBV6-5; 9 bases align to TRBD2. This CDR3 has 13 amino acids. The V gene's germline CDR1 is MNHEY and CDR2 SVGAGI. J gave up 9 bases and V 6 bases, and 5 bases lay outside the gene matches. The CDR3 here is CASSGTSFRELFF. Here the CDR3 DNA reads TGTGCCAGCAGCGGGACTAGCTTTAGGGAGCTGTTTTTT.

The J gene is TRBJ1-4, the V gene TRBV4-2; 8 bases agree with TRBD1. V was pared by 3 bases and J by 1 base, with 7 bases of the junction left unmatched. Germline V gene sequence: CDR1 LGHNA, CDR2 YNFKEQ. The CDR3 runs 17 residues. The CDR3 is CASSQYHRGGTNEKLFF. For the CDR3, the DNA is TGTGCCAGCAGCCAGTACCACAGGGGGGGAACTAATGAAAAACTGTTTTTT.

This clone was recorded only once. The chain joins TRBV7-3 to TRBJ2-1; 10 bases are a match to TRBD1. J gave up 2 bases and V 6 bases, and 7 bases lay outside the gene matches. The CDR3 sequence is 16 residues long. Germline V gene data show CDR1 as SGHTA and CDR2 as FQGTGA. The CDR3 DNA is TGTGCCAGCAGTTCTACCGGGACAGGGGCCTACAATGAGCAGTTCTTC. This sequence encodes CASSSTGTGAYNEQFF.

J is TRBJ1-1 and V is TRBV10-3, with D unclear. The CDR3 runs to 13 residues. Trimming cost V 5 bases and J 7 bases, with 14 bases left between them. The germline V gene has CDR1 ENHRY and CDR2 SYGVKD. This CDR3 is CAISSPTRVEAFF. The CDR3 bases are TGTGCCATCAGTTCTCCCACCCGCGTTGAAGCTTTCTTT.

This rearrangement joins TRBV6-5 to TRBJ2-7; 9 bases align to TRBD2. The V and J ends lost 6 bases and 5 bases, in that order; junction bases with no gene match: 11. The CDR3 loop spans 15 amino acids. CDR1 MNHEY and CDR2 SVGAGI come from the germline V gene. CDR3 in amino acids: CASRPRDLAGHEQYF. The CDR3 bases are TGTGCCAGCAGGCCCCGGGATCTAGCGGGACACGAGCAGTACTTC.

This chain connects TRBV11-2 to TRBJ2-5, with D uncertain. Germline V gene lookup returns CDR1 SGHAT and CDR2 FQNNGV. There are 14 residues in the CDR3. V was cut by 4 bases and J by 1 base, with 10 bases left in between. CDR3 sequence reads: CASSSRPLQETQYF. CDR3 coding DNA: TGTGCCAGCAGCTCTAGACCGCTCCAAGAGACCCAGTACTTC.

V is TRBV7-7 and J is TRBJ2-5; D is possibly TRBD2 (5 bases). Looked up from germline, CDR1 is SSHAT and CDR2 is FNYEAQ (reference sequence). The CDR3 extends over 15 amino acids. Trimming pared 5 bases from V and 1 base from J, leaving 14 bases between. In DNA, the CDR3 is TGTGCCAGCAGCCGGGGAGTCGCCGTCCAAGAGACCCAGTACTTC. Translated, it gives CASSRGVAVQETQYF.

V usage is TRBV9 and J usage is TRBJ2-1; TRBD2 matches 13 bases. Trimming cost V 4 bases and J 9 bases; bases outside gene matches: 13. The CDR3 runs to 17 residues. Germline assignment: CDR1 SGDLS and CDR2 YYNGEE. CDR3 nucleotide sequence: TGTGCCAGCAGCCTTGGGACTAGCGGGGTCGCGAGGGGTGAGCAGTTCTTC. Protein sequence: CASSLGTSGVARGEQFF.

This chain uses TRBV19 with TRBJ2-7; tentative D call: TRBD1 (6 bases). Trimming pared 5 bases from V and 4 bases from J, leaving 9 bases between. The CDR3 is 12 residues long. CDR1 LNHDA and CDR2 SQIVND come from the germline V gene (reference sequence). CDR3 nucleotides: TGTGCCAGTAGTGAACAGGGATACGAGCAGTACTTC. Amino acids: CASSEQGYEQYF.

The rearrangement uses TRBV7-2 and TRBJ1-6; D not resolved. This CDR3 is 14 amino acids long. The V gene lost 6 bases and the J gene lost 5 bases, with 11 bases spanning the gap. Looked up from germline, CDR1 is SGHTA and CDR2 is FQGNSA. The CDR3 DNA reads TGTGCCAGCAGTCCGATCGGGAATAATTCACCCCTCCACTTT. Translation: CASSPIGNNSPLHF.

This clone was picked up a small number of times. The chain links TRBV9 to TRBJ1-4, with TRBD1 as a possible D gene (6 bases). V lost 3 bases to trimming and J lost 4 bases, with 13 bases between them. Germline lookup yields CDR1 SGDLS and CDR2 YYNGEE. The CDR3 consists of 15 residues. CDR3 amino acids: CASSASQGFNEKLFF. The DNA for the CDR3 is TGTGCCAGCAGCGCTTCGCAGGGGTTTAATGAAAAACTGTTTTTT. Supplemented by reference TRBV9 and TRBJ1-4, the full variable domain reads DSGVTQTPKHLITATGQRVTLRCSPRSGDLSVYWYQQSLDQGLQFLIQYYNGEERAKGNILERFSAQQFPDLHSELNLSSLELGDSALYFCASSASQGFNEKLFFGSGTQLSVL.

The gene calls are TRBV6-6 and TRBJ1-5; 8 bases are shared with TRBD1. The CDR3 totals 15 residues. Germline V lookup: CDR1 MNHNY, CDR2 SVGAGI (reference sequence). V dropped 3 bases and J dropped 6; count of bases not matched to a gene: 7. Written as DNA, the CDR3 is TGTGCCAGCAGTTATCCGGGACAGGTTGGTCAGCCCCAGCATTTT. The encoded protein is CASSYPGQVGQPQHF.

This chain links TRBV4-2 with TRBJ1-3; TRBD1 agrees at 8 bases. Trimming at V came to 5 bases and at J to 4 bases, leaving 7 bases not matched to a gene. The CDR3 consists of 15 residues. Germline CDR1 reads LGHNA; CDR2 reads YNFKEQ. The CDR3 coding sequence is TGTGCCAGCAGCAGCGGACAGGGTTCGGGAAACACCATATATTTT. Amino acids: CASSSGQGSGNTIYF.

The chain joins TRBV4-2 to TRBJ2-7; unclear D gene. Looked up from germline, CDR1 is LGHNA and CDR2 is YNFKEQ. The CDR3 length is 14 residues. V shed 0 bases and J shed 3 bases, with 9 bases lying between them. The CDR3 coding sequence is TGTGCCAGCAGCCAAGAATTGGCTGGCTACGAGCAGTACTTC. Its protein is CASSQELAGYEQYF.